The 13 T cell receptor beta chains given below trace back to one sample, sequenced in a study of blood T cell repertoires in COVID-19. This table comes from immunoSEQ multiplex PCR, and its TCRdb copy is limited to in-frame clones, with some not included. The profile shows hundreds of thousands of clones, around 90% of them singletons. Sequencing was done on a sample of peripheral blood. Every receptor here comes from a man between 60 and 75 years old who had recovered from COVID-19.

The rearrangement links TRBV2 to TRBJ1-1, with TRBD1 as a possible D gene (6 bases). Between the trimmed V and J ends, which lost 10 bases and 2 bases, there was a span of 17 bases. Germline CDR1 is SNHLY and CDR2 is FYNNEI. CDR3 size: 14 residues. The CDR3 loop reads CATHPGHTNTEAFF. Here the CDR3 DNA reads TGTGCCACCCATCCGGGACATACAAACACTGAAGCTTTCTTT.

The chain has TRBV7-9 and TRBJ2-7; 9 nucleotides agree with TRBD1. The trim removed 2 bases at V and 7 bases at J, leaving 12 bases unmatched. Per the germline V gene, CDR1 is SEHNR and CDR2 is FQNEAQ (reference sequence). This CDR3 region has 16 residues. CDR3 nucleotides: TGTGCCAGCAGCTTATTGGGACAGGGTTTTTGGGAAGAGCAGTACTTC. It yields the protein CASSLLGQGFWEEQYF.

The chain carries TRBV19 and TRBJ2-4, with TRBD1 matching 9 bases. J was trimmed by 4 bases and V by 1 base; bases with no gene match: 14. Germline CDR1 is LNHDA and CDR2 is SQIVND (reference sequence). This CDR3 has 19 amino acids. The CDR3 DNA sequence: TGTGCCAGTAGTATAGCCCCACCTGGACAGGGGTTGGCAAAAAACATTCAGTACTTC. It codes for CASSIAPPGQGLAKNIQYF.

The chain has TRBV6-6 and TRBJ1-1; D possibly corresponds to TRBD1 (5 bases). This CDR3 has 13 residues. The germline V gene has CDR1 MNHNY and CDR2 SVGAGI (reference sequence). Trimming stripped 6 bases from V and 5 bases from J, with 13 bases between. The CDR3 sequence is CASSLGGRTEAFF. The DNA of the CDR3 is TGTGCCAGCAGCCTCGGGGGTAGGACTGAAGCTTTCTTT.

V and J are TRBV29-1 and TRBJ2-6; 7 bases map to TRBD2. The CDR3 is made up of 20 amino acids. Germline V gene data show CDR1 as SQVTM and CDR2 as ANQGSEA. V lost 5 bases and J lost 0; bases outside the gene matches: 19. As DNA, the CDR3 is TGCAGCGTTTTAACTTGGGGAGGGATCGGTCCATTCTCTGGGGCCAACGTCCTGACTTTC. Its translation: CSVLTWGGIGPFSGANVLTF.

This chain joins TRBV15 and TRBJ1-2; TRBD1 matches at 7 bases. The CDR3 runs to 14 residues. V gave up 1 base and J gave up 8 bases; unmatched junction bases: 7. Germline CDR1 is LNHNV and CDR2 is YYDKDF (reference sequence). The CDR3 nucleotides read TGTGCCACCAGCAGAGCCAAGGGGGCGGGAGGCTACACCTTC. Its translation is CATSRAKGAGGYTF.

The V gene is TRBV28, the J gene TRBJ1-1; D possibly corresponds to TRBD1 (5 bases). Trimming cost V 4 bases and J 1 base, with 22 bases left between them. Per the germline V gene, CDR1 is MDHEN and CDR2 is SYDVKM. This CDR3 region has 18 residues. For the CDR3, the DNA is TGTGCCAGCAGTTCCCCGGGGTGGGGGGTGGTGGCGAACACTGAAGCTTTCTTT. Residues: CASSSPGWGVVANTEAFF.

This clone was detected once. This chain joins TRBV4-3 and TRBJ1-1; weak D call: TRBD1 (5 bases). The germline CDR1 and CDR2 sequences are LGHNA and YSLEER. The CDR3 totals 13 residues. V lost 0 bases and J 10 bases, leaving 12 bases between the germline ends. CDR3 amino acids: CASSQESQGRAFF. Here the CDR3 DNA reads TGCGCCAGCAGCCAAGAGAGTCAGGGCCGAGCTTTCTTT.

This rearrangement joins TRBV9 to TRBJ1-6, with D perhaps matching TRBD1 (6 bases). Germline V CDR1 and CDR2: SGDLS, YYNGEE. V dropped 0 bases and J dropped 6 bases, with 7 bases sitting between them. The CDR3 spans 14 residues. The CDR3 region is CASSVGQVNSPLHF. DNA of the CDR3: TGTGCCAGCAGCGTAGGACAGGTTAATTCACCCCTCCACTTT.

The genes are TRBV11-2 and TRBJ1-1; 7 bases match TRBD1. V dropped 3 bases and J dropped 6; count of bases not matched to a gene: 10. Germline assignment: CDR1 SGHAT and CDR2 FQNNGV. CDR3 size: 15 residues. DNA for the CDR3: TGTGCCAGCAGCTTGGATCCAGGGGGAATCGCTGAAGCTTTCTTT. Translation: CASSLDPGGIAEAFF.

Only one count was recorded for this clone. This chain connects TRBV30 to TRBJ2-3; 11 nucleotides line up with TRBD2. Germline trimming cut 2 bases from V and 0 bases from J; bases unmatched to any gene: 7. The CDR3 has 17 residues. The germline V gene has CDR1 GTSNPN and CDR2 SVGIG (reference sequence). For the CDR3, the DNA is TGTGCCTGGAGTAGCGGACTAGCGGGTCCTAGCACAGATACGCAGTATTTT. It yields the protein CAWSSGLAGPSTDTQYF.

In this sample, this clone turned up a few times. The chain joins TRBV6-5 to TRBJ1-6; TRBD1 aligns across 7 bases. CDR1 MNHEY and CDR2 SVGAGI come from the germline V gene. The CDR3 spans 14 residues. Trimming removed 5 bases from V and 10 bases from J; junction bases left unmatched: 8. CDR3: CASSTDRAGSPLHF. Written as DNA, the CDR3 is TGTGCCAGCAGTACTGACAGGGCTGGATCACCCCTCCACTTT.

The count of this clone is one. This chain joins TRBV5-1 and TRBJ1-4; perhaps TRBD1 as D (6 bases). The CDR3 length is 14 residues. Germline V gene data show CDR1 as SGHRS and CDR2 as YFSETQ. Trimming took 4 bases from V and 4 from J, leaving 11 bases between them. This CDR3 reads CASSQTGFNEKLFF. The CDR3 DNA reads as TGCGCCAGCAGCCAGACAGGATTTAATGAAAAACTGTTTTTT.